The present T cell receptor (beta chain) was sequenced within a study of identical twins. Points on this clonotype: Its antigen is not known.

Template switching added a universal primer binding site, and final cDNA carried unique molecular identifiers. TCRdb passed the 5' RACE reads through MiXCR, listing each CDR3 protein once. The sample lists a few hundred thousand distinct CDR3 sequences, about 18% seen once, with roughly 12% in the top ten. After removal of 1 base from V and 8 bases from J, the junction contained 5 bases not matched to a gene. CDR1 is LNHDA and CDR2 is SQIVND in the germline V gene (reference sequence). This CDR3 comprises 13 residues. Overall study results and limits: Insertions were reduced in abundant cord blood beta clonotypes but not in memory repertoires.

Input material: naive T cells sorted from blood. The sequence came from a man aged 45 to 65 in good health. The gene calls are TRBV19 and TRBJ2-7, with TRBD1 identical over 7 bases. CDR3 bases: TGTGCCAGTAGTATAGCAGCGACAGGGAAGCAGTACTTC. Residues: CASSIAATGKQYF.